Here is one TCR beta chain with its context. This clone was seen a few times. Its recognized antigen is unknown. No clone much larger than this one lies a single base away; base qualities are absent. The sample holds other DNA sequences that translate to the same CDR3. From the cysteine through the phenylalanine, the CDR3 covers 14 amino acids. Only the CDR3 DNA stays, 42 bases, in frame from base 1. From a lookup of the germline V gene, CDR1 and CDR2 are KGHSH and LQKENI. The V end loses 1 base and the J end loses 4 bases, and a stretch of 10 bases separates them. This sample was taken from a study of shared clonotypes between healthy human individuals (dated by TCRdb to 2019 to 2021). For context, the study as a whole: A couple of women and a few men aged 18 to 49 years were included in the cohort. For each donor, CD4 naive and CD4 memory were each given three plates, CD8 naive was given two plates, and CD8 memory was given one plate. To increase sequencing depth and limit assay-specific biases, different laboratories used diverse techniques to prepare libraries and sequence TCR repertoires. Each donor's leukapheresis produced roughly between about 0.85 and 10 billion PBMCs. To estimate repertoire size and how much clonotypes are shared between individuals, the study performed deep sequencing of blood TCR repertoires from a few healthy adults. On the study overall, not on this receptor specifically: Larger estimated clonotype richness was generally found for naive subsets than for memory subsets. Across a handful of donors, approximately 4.6% of naive CD4, approximately 3.6% of naive CD8, 2% to 2.5% of memory CD4, and about 0.44% of memory CD8 clonotypes were shared. Sampling was limited to blood, and TCR repertoires in tissue likely differ from TCR repertoires in blood. Rarefaction of sorted-subset datasets indicated incomplete sequencing despite the large sequencing depth. The genetic and exposure-history diversity represented was limited by the small number of donors. Pairwise subsampling indicated that sequencing depth was expected to affect the degree of clonotype sharing among donors. Higher generation probabilities were observed for clonotypes shared by all four sorted-subset donors than for non-shared clonotypes.

Using the deep immunoSEQ assay, TCR CDR3 regions were amplified from genomic DNA by multiplex PCR. Extracted genomic DNA from each cell subset was spread evenly across all wells of several immunoSEQ 96-well plates, with each plate serving as a replicate. For sorted subsets, each replicate PCR was loaded with roughly 0.2 ug genomic DNA, equivalent to some 31,000 T cell genomes. Purified libraries were measured with a Qubit 3.0 fluorometer, size-checked on a Bioanalyzer 2100, and measured again with the KAPA Library Quantification kit. Each immunoSEQ 96-well plate was sequenced on its own single-read 150-cycle Illumina NextSeq 550 flow cell. Concerning the study's data processing: The immunoSEQ output contained only junctional sequences without quality scores, so filtering could not match that applied to full-length reads. To assign V/J genes and CDR3, sequences were annotated using PyIR, a Python wrapper for IgBLAST v1.9, with IMGT germline references. Any read was removed if the V/J assignment was weak (E-value above 1e-6), the CDR3 was missing, or the read contained stop codons, out-of-frame junctions, or ambiguous translated residues. A V3J clonotype was defined by an identical inferred V gene, J gene, and CDR3 amino acid sequence. To compute the percentage overlap between repertoires, the number of shared unique clonotypes was divided by the size of the smaller repertoire. RTK rarefaction, the Chao1 estimator, and Recon v2.1 estimates of unobserved clonotypes were used to assess repertoire richness. Generation probabilities for all TCRbeta clonotypes obtained by the gDNA method from a handful of donors were computed using OLGA. TCRdb's version of the immuneACCESS table is confined to in-frame rearrangements and falls short of the full clone set. An unresolved V gene accounts for under half of the shortfall where checked; the remainder is of unknown origin. V, J and clone size derive from that table, while D and trimming were established from the DNA sequence. The sample data list a few million clones, and approximately 95% of these were observed just once. The biggest ten clones account for about 0.37% of the sample.

The donors were healthy, HIV-negative adults who had no recently reported acute infections or vaccinations. All donors were Caucasian adults living in Nashville, Tennessee, USA. CD4+ T cells were enriched through magnetic negative selection, after which naive cells were positively selected on CD45RA and the remaining negative fraction served as the memory subset. Blood was collected by leukapheresis, and PBMCs were isolated by Ficoll-Histopaque density gradient centrifugation and then cryopreserved in liquid nitrogen vapor phase. Purity and quantity of every magnetically sorted T cell population were checked by analytical flow cytometry. Each sorted fraction had its genomic DNA isolated and then quantified by UV absorbance on a Nanodrop 2000c.

The sequenced sample consisted of naive CD4+ T cells from PBMCs. Read against the paper, the sample's cell subset or site label means: CD45RA+ positively selected. This TCR was recovered from a young man in good health. Some clones in this sample may be carry-over from other donors' samples. Here the chain combines TRBV18 and TRBJ1-1, and TRBD1 may be the D gene, going by 5 matching bases. The bases read TGTGCCAGCTCACCACGGGGTCAGGGCACTGAAGCTTTCTTT. This translates into CASSPRGQGTEAFF.